This is a list of T cell receptor beta chains from one sample in a study of cytomegalovirus exposure and HLA in healthy donors. Using immunoSEQ multiplex PCR, the repertoire was profiled, and TCRdb retains in-frame clones only, with some absent. The data contain 90,000 to 95,000 clones, roughly 78% of them singletons. The sequenced sample consisted of PBMCs. These receptors were collected from a male donor in good health and CMV-seropositive. Both conserved end residues are part of each CDR3. Each record gives: CDR3 DNA, CDR3 protein, D gene, clone size, V gene, J gene, CDR3 length. A D gene is named only where the DNA matches it firmly. Expanded clones get a size class; other rows say once, few or many, or leave the size out.

CDR3 DNA: TGCAGCGTTTGGGACAGGCTGAACACTGAAGCTTTCTTT
CDR3 protein: CSVWDRLNTEAFF
D gene: TRBD1
clone size: .
V gene: TRBV29-1
J gene: TRBJ1-1
CDR3 length: 13

CDR3 DNA: TGCGCCAGCAGCTTGGTTTGGCAGGGCGAAAACTATGGCTACACCTTC
CDR3 protein: CASSLVWQGENYGYTF
D gene: .
clone size: .
V gene: TRBV5-1
J gene: TRBJ1-2
CDR3 length: 16

CDR3 DNA: TGTGCCAGCAGCCTAAGGGGGCGGCAGGGGAGCTACACCTTC
CDR3 protein: CASSLRGRQGSYTF
D gene: TRBD1
clone size: .
V gene: TRBV11-3
J gene: TRBJ1-2
CDR3 length: 14

CDR3 DNA: TGTGCCACCAGCAGGTCCCGGCTAGCCGATGAGCAGTTCTTC
CDR3 protein: CATSRSRLADEQFF
D gene: .
clone size: .
V gene: TRBV15
J gene: TRBJ2-1
CDR3 length: 14

CDR3 DNA: TGTGCCAGCAGTCCGGCGGAGCGGAGAAACAATGAGCAGTTCTTC
CDR3 protein: CASSPAERRNNEQFF
D gene: .
clone size: .
V gene: TRBV5-4
J gene: TRBJ2-1
CDR3 length: 15

CDR3 DNA: TGTGCCAGCAGTTTATTTAGGACAGGGGATACGCAGTATTTT
CDR3 protein: CASSLFRTGDTQYF
D gene: TRBD1
clone size: few
V gene: TRBV28
J gene: TRBJ2-3
CDR3 length: 14

CDR3 DNA: TGTGCCAGCAGCCCCCGAACAGGGCGCCCCGAGGCCAACGTCCTGACTTTC
CDR3 protein: CASSPRTGRPEANVLTF
D gene: .
clone size: .
V gene: TRBV11-2
J gene: TRBJ2-6
CDR3 length: 17

CDR3 DNA: TGCGCCAGCAGCTTGGCAGGAGGGACCGGGGAGCTGTTTTTT
CDR3 protein: CASSLAGGTGELFF
D gene: .
clone size: .
V gene: TRBV5-1
J gene: TRBJ2-2
CDR3 length: 14

CDR3 DNA: TGTGCCAGCAGCTCACCTCAGGGGTCGGGCATCACTAACTATGGCTACACCTTC
CDR3 protein: CASSSPQGSGITNYGYTF
D gene: .
clone size: .
V gene: TRBV11-2
J gene: TRBJ1-2
CDR3 length: 18

CDR3 DNA: TGTGCCAGCAGCCCCCTCAGGGGCCACAATGAGCAGTTCTTC
CDR3 protein: CASSPLRGHNEQFF
D gene: .
clone size: .
V gene: TRBV11-2
J gene: TRBJ2-1
CDR3 length: 14

CDR3 DNA: TGCAGTGCTAGAGGGACAGGGGGGCAGTTCTTC
CDR3 protein: CSARGTGGQFF
D gene: TRBD1
clone size: .
V gene: TRBV20-1
J gene: TRBJ2-1
CDR3 length: 11

CDR3 DNA: TGTGCCTGGACCCGGACTGTAAACACTGAAGCTTTCTTT
CDR3 protein: CAWTRTVNTEAFF
D gene: .
clone size: .
V gene: TRBV30
J gene: TRBJ1-1
CDR3 length: 13

CDR3 DNA: TGTGCCAGCAGCTCTAGACAGAACTCTGGAAACACCATATATTTT
CDR3 protein: CASSSRQNSGNTIYF
D gene: .
clone size: .
V gene: TRBV7-9
J gene: TRBJ1-3
CDR3 length: 15

CDR3 DNA: TGTGCCAGCAGTTTCAGGAAATGGCTCGGCAGGGAAAGCTCCTACAATGAGCAGTTCTTC
CDR3 protein: CASSFRKWLGRESSYNEQFF
D gene: .
clone size: .
V gene: TRBV28
J gene: TRBJ2-1
CDR3 length: 20

CDR3 DNA: TGTGCCAGCAGCTTATATCACTCTAGCGGGAGTGCTGAGGATGAGCAGTTCTTC
CDR3 protein: CASSLYHSSGSAEDEQFF
D gene: TRBD2
clone size: few
V gene: TRBV7-6
J gene: TRBJ2-1
CDR3 length: 18

CDR3 DNA: TGTGCCAGCAGTTTAGGGACAGGGGATGGCTACACCTTC
CDR3 protein: CASSLGTGDGYTF
D gene: TRBD1
clone size: .
V gene: TRBV28
J gene: TRBJ1-2
CDR3 length: 13

CDR3 DNA: TGTGCCAGCACACGACTAGCGGGGTCTCTCACAGATACGCAGTATTTT
CDR3 protein: CASTRLAGSLTDTQYF
D gene: TRBD2
clone size: .
V gene: TRBV9
J gene: TRBJ2-3
CDR3 length: 16

CDR3 DNA: TGTGCCAGCAGCTTACCTCGACAGGGTAATTCCTACGAGCAGTACTTC
CDR3 protein: CASSLPRQGNSYEQYF
D gene: TRBD1
clone size: .
V gene: TRBV7-6
J gene: TRBJ2-7
CDR3 length: 16

CDR3 DNA: TGTGCCAGCAGCTTAGTTCTAGCGGGGTACAATGAGCAGTTCTTC
CDR3 protein: CASSLVLAGYNEQFF
D gene: TRBD2
clone size: .
V gene: TRBV11-3
J gene: TRBJ2-1
CDR3 length: 15

CDR3 DNA: TGTGCCAGCAGGACACGAAAATCCTACGAGCAGTACTTC
CDR3 protein: CASRTRKSYEQYF
D gene: .
clone size: few
V gene: TRBV27
J gene: TRBJ2-7
CDR3 length: 13

CDR3 DNA: TGTGCCAGCACCCTAACACCCAGGGACTCCGCTTTCTTT
CDR3 protein: CASTLTPRDSAFF
D gene: .
clone size: .
V gene: TRBV6-5
J gene: TRBJ1-1
CDR3 length: 13

CDR3 DNA: TGTGCCAGCAGCATTGGACAGGCTTCGAACACCGGGGAGCTGTTTTTT
CDR3 protein: CASSIGQASNTGELFF
D gene: TRBD1
clone size: .
V gene: TRBV9
J gene: TRBJ2-2
CDR3 length: 16

CDR3 DNA: TGTGCCAGCACCCTGTCGACAGGCTACCCTTTTGGCTACACCTTC
CDR3 protein: CASTLSTGYPFGYTF
D gene: .
clone size: .
V gene: TRBV7-9
J gene: TRBJ1-2
CDR3 length: 15

CDR3 DNA: TGTGCCAGCAGCTGGGACAGGGACACCGGGGAGCTGTTTTTT
CDR3 protein: CASSWDRDTGELFF
D gene: TRBD1
clone size: .
V gene: TRBV14
J gene: TRBJ2-2
CDR3 length: 14

CDR3 DNA: TGTGCCAGCAGCGCCGGGGGGGTGCCGGAGACCCAGTACTTC
CDR3 protein: CASSAGGVPETQYF
D gene: TRBD2
clone size: .
V gene: TRBV9
J gene: TRBJ2-5
CDR3 length: 14

CDR3 DNA: TGTGCCAGCAGTTCAGACAGTCCCTCCTGGGAGACCCAGTACTTC
CDR3 protein: CASSSDSPSWETQYF
D gene: .
clone size: .
V gene: TRBV6-5
J gene: TRBJ2-5
CDR3 length: 15

CDR3 DNA: TGTGCCAGCAGTTCCTTAGCTGGGAGCGGATACGAGCAGTACTTC
CDR3 protein: CASSSLAGSGYEQYF
D gene: .
clone size: .
V gene: TRBV28
J gene: TRBJ2-7
CDR3 length: 15

CDR3 DNA: TGCAGTGCTAGTGGGGGGGTGGACTACACCTTC
CDR3 protein: CSASGGVDYTF
D gene: .
clone size: .
V gene: TRBV20-1
J gene: TRBJ1-2
CDR3 length: 11

CDR3 DNA: TGTGCCAGCAGCCGACCCCGGGGGGTCGATGAGCAGTTCTTC
CDR3 protein: CASSRPRGVDEQFF
D gene: TRBD2
clone size: .
V gene: TRBV11-2
J gene: TRBJ2-1
CDR3 length: 14

CDR3 DNA: TGTGCCAGCAGCGTAGATCCCAACAGGAACACTGAAGCTTTCTTT
CDR3 protein: CASSVDPNRNTEAFF
D gene: .
clone size: .
V gene: TRBV9
J gene: TRBJ1-1
CDR3 length: 15

CDR3 DNA: TGTGCCAGTAGGGCGGACAGCCTAGCCAAAAACATTCAGTACTTC
CDR3 protein: CASRADSLAKNIQYF
D gene: .
clone size: .
V gene: TRBV19
J gene: TRBJ2-4
CDR3 length: 15

CDR3 DNA: TGTGCCAGCAGCTCAGGGGGGAGCGGGTTCTTC
CDR3 protein: CASSSGGSGFF
D gene: .
clone size: .
V gene: TRBV11-2
J gene: TRBJ2-1
CDR3 length: 11

CDR3 DNA: TGTGCCAGCGTACCGCGGACAGGGAGTAATGAAAAACTGTTTTTT
CDR3 protein: CASVPRTGSNEKLFF
D gene: TRBD1
clone size: .
V gene: TRBV7-9
J gene: TRBJ1-4
CDR3 length: 15

CDR3 DNA: TGTGCCAGCAGCCCCGACAGGAACTATGGCTACACCTTC
CDR3 protein: CASSPDRNYGYTF
D gene: .
clone size: .
V gene: TRBV11-2
J gene: TRBJ1-2
CDR3 length: 13

CDR3 DNA: TGTGCCAGCAGCACGGGACAGGGCGGGGTCCAAGAGACCCAGTACTTC
CDR3 protein: CASSTGQGGVQETQYF
D gene: TRBD1
clone size: .
V gene: TRBV5-8
J gene: TRBJ2-5
CDR3 length: 16

CDR3 DNA: TGTGCCAGCAGCGATAGGACTAGCGGGAGCACAGATACGCAGTATTTT
CDR3 protein: CASSDRTSGSTDTQYF
D gene: TRBD2
clone size: .
V gene: TRBV27
J gene: TRBJ2-3
CDR3 length: 16

CDR3 DNA: TGTGCCAGCAGTTCCCAGGGAAATGAGCAGTTCTTC
CDR3 protein: CASSSQGNEQFF
D gene: .
clone size: .
V gene: TRBV28
J gene: TRBJ2-1
CDR3 length: 12

CDR3 DNA: TGTGCACTACAAGGCGCGAGGGGCTACACCTTC
CDR3 protein: CALQGARGYTF
D gene: .
clone size: .
V gene: TRBV7-2
J gene: TRBJ1-2
CDR3 length: 11

CDR3 DNA: TGCGCCAGCACTACAGGGGGCGATACTGAAGCTTTCTTT
CDR3 protein: CASTTGGDTEAFF
D gene: TRBD1
clone size: once
V gene: TRBV5-1
J gene: TRBJ1-1
CDR3 length: 13

CDR3 DNA: TGCGCCAGCAGCCTGCCGGTTGTGGGAGGCTCCCACGAGCAGTACTTC
CDR3 protein: CASSLPVVGGSHEQYF
D gene: .
clone size: .
V gene: TRBV5-1
J gene: TRBJ2-7
CDR3 length: 16

CDR3 DNA: TGTGCCAGCAGTGACGGGACAGGGAGCAATCAGCCCCAGCATTTT
CDR3 protein: CASSDGTGSNQPQHF
D gene: TRBD1
clone size: .
V gene: TRBV2
J gene: TRBJ1-5
CDR3 length: 15

CDR3 DNA: TGTGCCAGCAGCCCGACAGACCTGGGGGGCTACACCTTC
CDR3 protein: CASSPTDLGGYTF
D gene: .
clone size: .
V gene: TRBV5-6
J gene: TRBJ1-2
CDR3 length: 13

CDR3 DNA: TGTGCCAGCAGTTACTCGACAGGGCCCACAGATACGCAGTATTTT
CDR3 protein: CASSYSTGPTDTQYF
D gene: TRBD1
clone size: .
V gene: TRBV6-5
J gene: TRBJ2-3
CDR3 length: 15

CDR3 DNA: TGTGCCATCAGAGCCGGGACAGGGACGGCCGAGCAGTACTTC
CDR3 protein: CAIRAGTGTAEQYF
D gene: TRBD1
clone size: .
V gene: TRBV10-3
J gene: TRBJ2-7
CDR3 length: 14